The sequence of this TCR beta chain was determined in a study of human T cells and chemical hapten exposure. In the study overall: A roughly 2 cm by roughly 2 cm inner upper arm patch received 2% DPC for sensitization.

Time point: pre-sensitization, week 0. Treatment in this sample: therapeutic diphenylcyclopropenone sensitization with weekly scalp DPC. This CDR3 has 13 amino acids. The germline gives CDR1 SGHDN, CDR2 FVKESK. V was pared by 0 bases and J by 7 bases, with 4 bases between. This clonotype was counted many times. Its antigen is not identified. Each CDR3 protein is one row after TCRdb ran MiXCR on the RACE reads. This sample has a few hundred thousand distinct CDR3 sequences, with more than 6.5% found just once. Study-level findings and limits: PT1 expanded TCR counts and patch test score were linked, and their correlation was positive.

The specimen comprised whole blood, sampled in connection with sensitization to the hapten diphenylcyclopropenone (DPC). The chain recombines TRBV14 with TRBJ1-6; D remains ambiguous. The origin of this receptor is a woman aged 40 to 50 with alopecia areata. Some clones in this sample may be carry-over from other donors' samples. DNA of the CDR3: TGTGCCAGCAGCCAAGATTGGAATTCACCCCTCCACTTT. Translating it yields CASSQDWNSPLHF.